Each of the 26 T cell receptor beta chains below was sequenced from the same sample in a study of regulatory T cells in long-lasting Graves disease (dated by TCRdb to about 2021). Library construction relied on multiplex PCR. Instrument on record: Illumina HiSeq 4000. CDR3 regions were amplified by Arm-PCR with iRepertoire HTBI primers to construct TCR beta libraries. The public reads were run again by TCRdb, first through fastp at Q25 and then through MiXCR, and only productive beta chains were kept. CDR3 protein sequences are deduplicated, and each keeps its most common genes and DNA. The sample profile shows approximately 400,000 distinct CDR3 sequences; about a quarter of them were found once. The ten most abundant clones make up roughly 28% of the sample. In the paper's terms, the time point label means: persistent/refractory GD, antithyroid drugs over 5 years with positive TRAb. For both TCR sequencing and RNA sequencing, RNA was extracted from PBMCs using TRIzol.

Source: peripheral blood mononuclear cells (PBMCs), taken when the disease was refractory, from a patient treated with antithyroid drugs. These receptors all come from a female donor with Graves disease.

This clonotype was seen more than once but under ten times. The chain joins TRBV11-2 to TRBJ2-7; TRBD2 agrees at 10 bases. J lost 6 bases, V lost 5 bases, and 19 bases had no gene match. This CDR3 is built from 18 residues. Germline CDR1 SGHAT, CDR2 FQNNGV. This chain's CDR3 is CASSEGLASVLFGREQYF. The CDR3 nucleotides are TGTGCCAGCAGCGAGGGACTAGCGAGTGTTCTTTTTGGTCGCGAGCAGTACTTC.

The chain couples TRBV7-9 to TRBJ2-7; 11 bases are a match to TRBD2. The CDR3 spans 16 residues. Germline assignment: CDR1 SEHNR and CDR2 FQNEAQ (reference sequence). Trimming took 5 bases from V and 6 from J; bases not matched to a gene: 12. The CDR3, as DNA: TGTGCCAGCAGCACTACGACTAGCGGGATCGTCGGCGAGCAGTACTTC. Encoded protein: CASSTTTSGIVGEQYF. Variable domain in full (rest from reference TRBV7-9 and TRBJ2-7): DTGVSQNPRHKITKRGQNVTFRCDPISEHNRLYWYRQTLGQGPEFLTYFQNEAQLEKSRLLSDRFSAERPKGSFSTLEIQRTEQGDSAMYLCASSTTTSGIVGEQYFGPGTRLTVT.

A few counts support this clonotype. The gene calls are TRBV7-9 and TRBJ1-4, with D possibly matching TRBD1 (5 bases). Trimming stripped 2 bases from V and 13 bases from J, with 8 bases between. The germline CDR1 and CDR2 sequences are SEHNR and FQNEAQ (reference sequence). The CDR3 is made up of 11 amino acids. The CDR3 spells CASSLKGTLFF. In DNA form, the CDR3 reads TGTGCCAGCAGCTTAAAGGGGACACTGTTTTTT. Full variable domain (remainder filled in from reference TRBV7-9 and TRBJ1-4): DTGVSQNPRHKITKRGQNVTFRCDPISEHNRLYWYRQTLGQGPEFLTYFQNEAQLEKSRLLSDRFSAERPKGSFSTLEIQRTEQGDSAMYLCASSLKGTLFFGSGTQLSVL.

The V call is TRBV19, the J call TRBJ1-2; maybe TRBD1 (6 bases). Germline V gene data show CDR1 as LNHDA and CDR2 as SQIVND (reference sequence). Trimming removed 4 bases at V and 6 bases at J, with 15 bases between. The CDR3 runs to 14 residues. The CDR3: CASSTLQGRDGYTF. As DNA, the CDR3 is TGTGCCAGTAGTACACTACAGGGTAGGGATGGCTACACCTTC.

Concerning this clonotype itself: Likely a read error: the CDR3 ends without its conserved phenylalanine or tryptophan. The chain uses TRBV5-6 and TRBJ2-5, with TRBD2 matching 12 bases. The CDR3 loop spans 17 amino acids. After removal of 0 bases from V and 2 bases from J, the junction contained 5 bases not matched to a gene. Germline lookup yields CDR1 SGHDT and CDR2 YYEEEE. The CDR3 bases are TGTGCCAGCAGCTTGGAAGGACTAGCGGGGTTACAAGAGACCCAGTACATC. Translated: CASSLEGLAGLQETQYI.

The chain links TRBV4-3 to TRBJ1-1; D is undetermined. Germline V lookup: CDR1 LGHNA, CDR2 YSLEER. Trimming cost V 2 bases and J 4 bases, with 11 bases left between them. There are 14 residues in the CDR3. CDR3 in DNA: TGCGCCAGCAGCCAACGGGTCCTGAGCACTGAAGCTTTCTTT. It yields the protein CASSQRVLSTEAFF.

The rearrangement joins TRBV20-1 to TRBJ1-5, with a tentative D call TRBD1 (5 bases). The CDR3 totals 13 residues. The V gene's germline CDR1 is DFQATT and CDR2 SNEGSKA (reference sequence). Trimming removed 1 base from V and 3 bases from J, with 7 bases in between. The CDR3 spells CSARAGTNQPQHF. The DNA for the CDR3 is TGCAGTGCTAGAGCAGGGACCAATCAGCCCCAGCATTTT.

The V gene is TRBV10-3, the J gene TRBJ2-6; TRBD1 aligns across 9 bases. V was pared by 6 bases and J by 1 base, with 7 bases of the junction left unmatched. This CDR3 region has 17 residues. Germline CDR1 and CDR2: ENHRY and SYGVKD. The CDR3: CAISVTGGLSGANVLTF. The CDR3 coding sequence is TGTGCCATCAGCGTAACAGGGGGCTTATCTGGGGCCAACGTCCTGACTTTC.

This clonotype was seen at least ten times. CDR3 bases: TGTGCCAGCAGTTACATAGGCACTGAAGCTTTCTTT. This encodes CASSYIGTEAFF. The chain employs TRBV6-5 and TRBJ1-1; D call uncertain. This CDR3 spans 12 amino acids. Germline CDR1 reads MNHEY; CDR2 reads SVGAGI. V dropped 2 bases and J dropped 4 bases, with 5 bases sitting between them.

The chain uses TRBV7-3 and TRBJ2-1, with TRBD2 identical over 9 bases. In germline, CDR1 is SGHTA, CDR2 FQGTGA. This CDR3 is 17 amino acids long. The J segment lost 0 bases and the V segment lost 2 bases, leaving 5 bases of the junction unmatched. The CDR3, as DNA: TGTGCCAGCAGCTTAGCGGCGGGAGGGCCCTCCTACAATGAGCAGTTCTTC. Its protein product is CASSLAAGGPSYNEQFF.

This clonotype was observed at least ten times. The chain uses TRBV24-1 and TRBJ1-1; a possible D gene is TRBD1 (5 bases). The CDR3 has 14 amino acids. V dropped 7 bases and J dropped 1 base, with 12 bases sitting between them. In germline, CDR1 is KGHDR, CDR2 SFDVKD. CDR3 nucleotides: TGTGCCACCAGACCGGGACCGCAGAACACTGAAGCTTTCTTT. This codes for CATRPGPQNTEAFF.

This clonotype was detected only a few times. The chain carries TRBV5-5 and TRBJ1-5; no clear D gene. Germline V gene data show CDR1 as SGHKS and CDR2 as YYEKEE (reference sequence). The CDR3 has 13 amino acids. Deletions cut 3 bases from V and 3 bases from J, with 7 bases between. This CDR3 reads CASSYEVNQPQHF. The CDR3 DNA is TGTGCCAGCAGCTACGAGGTCAATCAGCCCCAGCATTTT.

This chain joins TRBV7-8 and TRBJ2-7; possibly TRBD2 for D (6 bases). The V gene's germline CDR1 is SGHVS and CDR2 FQNEAQ. Deletions cut 4 bases from V and 7 bases from J, with 26 bases between. The CDR3 is 17 amino acids. This CDR3 is CASSWNGRETPIWEQYF. DNA of the CDR3: TGTGCCAGCAGCTGGAACGGGCGGGAAACCCCAATTTGGGAGCAGTACTTC.

The chain uses TRBV7-2 and TRBJ2-6, with TRBD1 as a possible D gene (5 bases). Germline CDR1 is SGHTA and CDR2 is FQGNSA. The CDR3 is 21 residues long. Trimming stripped 4 bases from V and 1 base from J, with 26 bases between. CDR3 sequence reads: CASSSHTGPHPSPSGANVLTF. The CDR3 DNA is TGTGCCAGCAGCTCCCATACAGGCCCCCATCCTTCACCTTCTGGGGCCAACGTCCTGACTTTC. Full variable domain (rest looked up from reference TRBV7-2 and TRBJ2-6): GAGVSQSPSNKVTEKGKDVELRCDPISGHTALYWYRQSLGQGLEFLIYFQGNSAPDKSGLPSDRFSAERTGGSVSTLTIQRTQQEDSAVYLCASSSHTGPHPSPSGANVLTFGAGSRLTVL.

This clonotype came up a few times. CDR3 DNA: TGTGCCAGCAGGGACAGGCCGAAAGAAGCTTTCTTT. Translated: CASRDRPKEAFF. The V and J genes are TRBV6-1 and TRBJ1-1; the match to TRBD1 covers 7 bases. The CDR3 consists of 12 residues. V shed 6 bases and J 8 bases; nucleotides not matched to a gene: 6. CDR1 is MNHNS, CDR2 SASEGT, per germline.

This clonotype showed up many times. The chain has TRBV12-3 or TRBV12-4 and TRBJ1-1; D is unresolved. The CDR3 runs 14 residues. The V gene lost 3 bases and the J gene lost 0 bases, with 8 bases spanning the gap. The CDR3 loop reads CASSLSSMNTEAFF. As DNA, the CDR3 is TGTGCCAGCAGTTTGAGCAGCATGAACACTGAAGCTTTCTTT.

The V call is TRBV20-1, the J call TRBJ1-2; D unresolved. Germline V gene lookup returns CDR1 DFQATT and CDR2 SNEGSKA (reference sequence). The CDR3 consists of 13 residues. The germline V and J ends were trimmed by 2 bases and 4 bases, with 11 bases remaining between them. The CDR3 nucleotides read TGCAGTGCTAGACAGGAGACTACCTATGGCTACACCTTC. Amino acids: CSARQETTYGYTF.

The V and J genes are TRBV7-2 and TRBJ2-1; 10 nucleotides align to TRBD2. The ends lost 2 bases at V and 9 bases at J; junction bases unmatched: 10. The CDR3 loop spans 16 amino acids. Germline-derived CDR1 and CDR2 are SGHTA and FQGNSA. The DNA of the CDR3 is TGTGCCAGCAGCTTATCTAGCGGGAGTACCCTCCTTGAGCAGTTCTTC. This encodes CASSLSSGSTLLEQFF.

This clonotype appeared a few times. The V and J genes are TRBV27 and TRBJ2-4; 7 bases map to TRBD1. Germline assignment: CDR1 MNHEY and CDR2 SMNVEV (reference sequence). The ends lost 2 bases at V and 0 bases at J; junction bases unmatched: 7. The CDR3 totals 17 residues. Here the CDR3 reads CASSLRQGSLAKNIQYF. Written as DNA, the CDR3 is TGTGCCAGCAGTTTAAGACAGGGAAGCTTAGCCAAAAACATTCAGTACTTC.

The rearrangement links TRBV5-4 to TRBJ2-7, with D perhaps assigned TRBD1 or TRBD2 (8 bases each). The CDR3 consists of 16 residues. The germline V gene has CDR1 SGHNT and CDR2 YYREEE (reference sequence). Deletions cut 4 bases from V and 2 bases from J, with 19 bases between. CDR3 residues: CASSKSGGQVTYEQYF. As DNA, the CDR3 is TGTGCCAGCAGCAAGAGCGGGGGACAGGTCACCTACGAGCAGTACTTC. Variable domain in full (rest from reference TRBV5-4 and TRBJ2-7): ETGVTQSPTHLIKTRGQQVTLRCSSQSGHNTVSWYQQALGQGPQFIFQYYREEENGRGNFPPRFSGLQFPNYSSELNVNALELDDSALYLCASSKSGGQVTYEQYFGPGTRLTVT.

CDR3 region: CSARVTGGNTIYF. The DNA of the CDR3 is TGCAGTGCTAGGGTGACAGGGGGAAACACCATATATTTT. The V call is TRBV20-1, the J call TRBJ1-3; the match to TRBD1 covers 7 bases. Germline V gene lookup returns CDR1 DFQATT and CDR2 SNEGSKA (reference sequence). J gave up 4 bases and V 3 bases, and 3 bases lay outside the gene matches. There are 13 residues in the CDR3.

This clonotype was picked up a small number of times. The gene calls are TRBV6-8 and TRBJ1-5; D gene uncertain. The CDR3 extends over 12 amino acids. V gave up 2 bases and J gave up 9 bases, with 8 bases separating them. Germline-derived CDR1 and CDR2 are MNHGY and SAAAGT. CDR3 loop: CASSYGSGPQHF. The CDR3 DNA reads as TGTGCCAGCAGTTACGGTTCTGGGCCCCAGCATTTT.

This clonotype was seen a few times. J is TRBJ2-7 and V is TRBV20-1; TRBD1 agrees at 9 bases. J lost 2 bases, V lost 0 bases, and 2 bases had no gene match. The germline V gene has CDR1 DFQATT and CDR2 SNEGSKA (reference sequence). The CDR3 sequence is 14 residues long. The CDR3, as DNA: TGCAGTGCTAGAGAGACAGGGGGTGCCTACGAGCAGTACTTC. Translated: CSARETGGAYEQYF.

The DNA of the CDR3 is TGTGCCGCAAACGACGGGGGTAAAGCTTTCTTT. The encoded protein is CAANDGGKAFF. The V call is TRBV19, the J call TRBJ1-1; weak D call: TRBD1 (5 bases). The CDR3 covers 11 residues. Germline lookup yields CDR1 LNHDA and CDR2 SQIVND (reference sequence). V shed 11 bases and J shed 9 bases, with 16 bases lying between them.

The V and J genes are TRBV30 and TRBJ1-2, with a weak D call TRBD1 (6 bases). The germline CDR1 and CDR2 sequences are GTSNPN and SVGIG (reference sequence). Trimming removed 3 bases from V and 6 bases from J, with 14 bases in between. The CDR3 length is 13 residues. DNA for the CDR3: TGTGCCTGGAGGAGCCAGGGGCCCCATGGCTACACCTTC. Translating gives CAWRSQGPHGYTF.

This clonotype occurred a few times. The gene calls are TRBV6-5 and TRBJ1-1; D remains ambiguous. Germline V gene lookup returns CDR1 MNHEY and CDR2 SVGAGI. This CDR3 has 15 residues. The V end lost 0 bases, the J end lost 5 bases, and 13 bases lay between the germline ends. The CDR3 nucleotides read TGTGCCAGCAGTTACTCTGCGGTTACTCTTACTGAAGCTTTCTTT. It is translated as CASSYSAVTLTEAFF.